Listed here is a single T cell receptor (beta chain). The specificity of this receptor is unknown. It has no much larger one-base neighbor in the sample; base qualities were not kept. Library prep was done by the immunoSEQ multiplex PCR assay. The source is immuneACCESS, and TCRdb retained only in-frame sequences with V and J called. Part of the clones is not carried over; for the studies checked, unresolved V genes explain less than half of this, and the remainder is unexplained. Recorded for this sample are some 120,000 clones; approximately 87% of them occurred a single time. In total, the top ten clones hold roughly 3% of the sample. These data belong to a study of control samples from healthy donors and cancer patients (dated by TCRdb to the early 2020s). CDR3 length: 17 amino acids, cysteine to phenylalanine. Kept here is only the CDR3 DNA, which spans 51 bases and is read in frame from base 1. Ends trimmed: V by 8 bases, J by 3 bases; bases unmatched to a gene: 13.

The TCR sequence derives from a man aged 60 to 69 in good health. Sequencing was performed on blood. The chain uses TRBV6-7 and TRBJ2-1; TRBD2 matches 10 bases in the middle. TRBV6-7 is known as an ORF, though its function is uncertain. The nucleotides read TGTGCCAGCTTCGAGCGGGGGGGCAATTTGGTCTACAATGAGCAGTTCTTC. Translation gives CASFERGGNLVYNEQFF.